This T cell receptor beta chain was sequenced in a study of CD8+ T cells in alopecia areata. Extracted from the samples, RNA was reverse transcribed into cDNA to serve as the sequencing template. This table comes from immunoSEQ multiplex PCR, and its TCRdb copy is limited to in-frame clones, with some not included. Observed in the sample are around 290,000 clones, none of them singletons. Cells from pooled cutaneous lymph nodes were sorted by CD4, CD8alpha, NKG2D, NKG2ACE and other markers. The CDR3 contains 14 residues. CDR1 and CDR2 (germline): NSHNY, SYGAGN. This clone was found a few times. The germline and genes are mouse ones. The read halts 4 residues ahead of the CDR3 end, with the missing end drawn from the germline J gene.

This TCR was sampled from a C3H/HeJ mouse with alopecia areata. The strain's MHC: H2-k. Sequenced input: CD4+ T cells sorted from a lymph node. The chain combines TRBV13-1 with TRBJ2-1, with 7 bases fitting TRBD2. The DNA read from the CDR3 is TGTGCCAGCAGTGCCGGGGGGGTGATTTCT. Protein sequence: CASSAGGVIS. The complete CDR3 reads CASSAGGVISEQFF.